The entry below gives a single T cell receptor beta chain sequence along with its context. These data are taken from a study of T cell responses to AZD1222 COVID-19 vaccine. This CDR3 region has 14 residues. J lost 7 bases, V lost 3 bases, and 4 bases had no gene match. Looked up from germline, CDR1 is WNHNN and CDR2 is SYGVQD (reference sequence). Profiling relied on immunoSEQ multiplex PCR, and the TCRdb table lists in-frame clones only, not all of them. The sample comprises 29,000 or so clones, 93% of which are singletons, and over 7.5% rests with the top ten. The receptor was isolated from an adult in good health. V is TRBV10-1 and J is TRBJ2-3; TRBD2 aligns across 10 bases. The sample here was peripheral blood, taken on day 0 of AZD1222 vaccination. CDR3 nucleotide sequence: TGCGCCAGCAGTGATCTAGCGGGAGCTCATACGCAGTATTTT. Protein: CASSDLAGAHTQYF.